This T cell receptor (beta chain) stems from a study of T cell repertoires in cytomegalovirus infection. TCRdb re-derived calls from the reads in MiXCR, one entry per CDR3 protein. The sample includes approximately 990,000 distinct CDR3 sequences, about a third of them seen just once. The table lists this clonotype with many counts. Its specificity is unknown. The receptor comes from a human donor in good health (CMV status not recorded). Some clones in this sample may be carry-over from other donors' samples. Sequencing used cultured CD8+ T cells from PBMCs, obtained from culture after CMV antigen stimulation.

The CDR3 coding sequence is TGTGCCAGCAGTTTGGGGGGACAGTTCTACAATGAGCAGTTCTTC. Amino acid sequence: CASSLGGQFYNEQFF. The rearrangement joins TRBV12-3 or TRBV12-4 to TRBJ2-1; possibly TRBD1 for D (7 bases). CDR3 length equals 15 residues. Trimming removed 3 bases from V and 3 bases from J, with 12 bases in between.